This T cell receptor beta chain was observed in a study of OX40 agonist ivuxolimab in advanced cancers. Study at large: Age averaged 60 years (range about 20 to 80), and approximately 80% were male. Study-wide points: CD8+ T cells showed, on average, more clonal expansion than CD4+ cells.

About this clone: What it recognizes is unknown. Germline is not matched at one junction end, which may reflect a read error.

Germline CDR1 SGHRS, CDR2 YFSETQ. The CDR3 totals 17 residues. Produced via immunoSEQ multiplex PCR; TCRdb's table is partial and in-frame only. The sample records roughly 68,000 clones, more than 80% being singletons. The sequencing here drew on CD4+ or CD8+ T cells sorted from blood, taken in a trial of the OX40 agonist ivuxolimab. The rearrangement links TRBV5-1 to TRBJ1-2; 7 bases agree with TRBD1. This sequence originates from an adult with an advanced solid tumor such as melanoma, head and neck, liver or kidney cancer. CDR3 in DNA: TGCGCCAGCAGTTTGGGGATGGGGACAGTCTCCGACTATGGCTACACCTTC. This translates into CASSLGMGTVSDYGYTF.